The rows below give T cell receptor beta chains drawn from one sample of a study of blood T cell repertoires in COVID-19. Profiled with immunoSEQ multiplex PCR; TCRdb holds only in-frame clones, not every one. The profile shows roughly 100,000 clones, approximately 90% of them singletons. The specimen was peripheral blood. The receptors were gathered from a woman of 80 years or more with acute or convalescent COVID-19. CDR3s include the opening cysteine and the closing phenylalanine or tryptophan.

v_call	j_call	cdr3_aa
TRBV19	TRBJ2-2	CASSTGSGELFF
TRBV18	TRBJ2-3	CASSRIPGQSTDTQYF
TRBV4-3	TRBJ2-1	CASSQDPSGSEQFF
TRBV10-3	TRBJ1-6	CAIRQGPDSPLHF
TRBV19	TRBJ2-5	CASSDGQGAWETQYF
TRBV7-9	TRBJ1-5	CASSEDRDGNQPQHF
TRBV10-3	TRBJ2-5	CAISESPAGGRETQYF
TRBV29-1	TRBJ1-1	CSVNRANTEAFF
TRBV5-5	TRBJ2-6	CASSFQLTGANVLTF
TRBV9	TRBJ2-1	CASSVAGTDYNEQFF
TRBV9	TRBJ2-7	CASSPDREYYEQYF
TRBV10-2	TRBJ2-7	CASSEFSGGAYEQYF
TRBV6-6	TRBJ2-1	CASSGGYRGNEQFF
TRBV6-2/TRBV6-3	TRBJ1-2	CASSYVGTRGYTF
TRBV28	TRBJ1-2	CASSLGDRDFGYTF
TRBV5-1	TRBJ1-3	CASSPEAAGGNTIYF
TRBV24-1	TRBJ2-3	CATSEPLTGGTDTQYF
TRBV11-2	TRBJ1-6	CASSQDRGYSPLHF
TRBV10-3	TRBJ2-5	CAIRQGLDGETQYF
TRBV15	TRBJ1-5	CATGRPADGSNQPQHF
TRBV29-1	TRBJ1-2	CSVVEGNYGYTF
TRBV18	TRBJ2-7	CASSPQGATEQYF
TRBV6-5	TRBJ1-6	CASSYVGQGLSPLHF
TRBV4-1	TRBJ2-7	CASSQAPSGNEQYF
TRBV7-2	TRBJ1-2	CASSLAGGNYGYTF
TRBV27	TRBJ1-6	CASSLGQGWDSPLHF
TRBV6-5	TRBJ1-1	CASSFNRDRTEAFF
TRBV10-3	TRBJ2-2	CAIRGTGGIGELFF
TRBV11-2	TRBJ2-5	CASSPGGYGTRETQYF
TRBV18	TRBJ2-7	CASSRTGNSYEQYF
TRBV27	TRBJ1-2	CASSSDRDRGDGYTF
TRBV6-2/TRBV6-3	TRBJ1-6	CASSRGQENSPLHF
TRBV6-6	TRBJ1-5	CASSSQGSGNQPQHF
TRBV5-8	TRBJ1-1	CASSLIRGNTEAFF
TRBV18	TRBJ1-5	CASLPPTGGGNQPQHF
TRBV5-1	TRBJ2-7	CASSLVGIFQGYEQYF
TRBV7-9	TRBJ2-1	CASSPTGGVRGFF
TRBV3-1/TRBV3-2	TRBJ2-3	CASSQLEDTQYF
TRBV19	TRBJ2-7	CASMREGKGPYEQYF
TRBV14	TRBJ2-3	CASSEGLAGGPGTDTQYF
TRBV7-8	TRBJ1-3	CASSLMESSGNTIYF
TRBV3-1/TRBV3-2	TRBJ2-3	CASSPPIGTSGGTDTQYF
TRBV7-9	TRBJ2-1	CASSLPGLANSYNEQFF
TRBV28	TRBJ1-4	CASSLLAGQVNEKLFF
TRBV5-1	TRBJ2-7	CASSLTGTYEQYF
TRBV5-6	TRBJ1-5	CASTLGRGLSQPQHF